A single sample is the source of the 18 T cell receptor beta chains below, sequenced in a study of blood T cell repertoires in COVID-19. Sequencing was performed with immunoSEQ multiplex PCR; in TCRdb, only in-frame clones are kept and a portion is missing. The sample lists around 30,000 clones, roughly 80% occurring once. The specimen was peripheral blood. The receptors were gathered from a woman in her 70s with active or convalescent COVID-19.

V and J are TRBV7-2 and TRBJ1-2, with 8 positions matching TRBD1. In germline, CDR1 is SGHTA, CDR2 FQGNSA. This CDR3 has 13 amino acids. V shed 6 bases and J 8 bases; nucleotides not matched to a gene: 8. CDR3 nucleotide sequence: TGTGCCAGCAGTGACAGGGGCCCGATAGGCTACACCTTC. This encodes CASSDRGPIGYTF.

The V call is TRBV9, the J call TRBJ2-2; 9 nucleotides agree with TRBD2. This CDR3 region has 16 residues. V shed 3 bases, J shed 2 bases, and the junction held 5 bases outside the gene matches. Germline V lookup: CDR1 SGDLS, CDR2 YYNGEE. CDR3 nucleotide sequence: TGTGCCAGCAGCGCCCGACTAGCGGCAAACACCGGGGAGCTGTTTTTT. Amino acids: CASSARLAANTGELFF.

There are a few counts of this clone. The V call is TRBV18, the J call TRBJ1-6; perhaps TRBD1 as D (5 bases). Trimming removed 4 bases at V and 13 bases at J, with 14 bases between. Germline values: CDR1 KGHSH, CDR2 LQKENI. CDR3 size: 13 residues. CDR3 bases: TGTGCCAGCTCACTCGACAGAATTAACCCCCTCCACTTT. This encodes CASSLDRINPLHF.

This clone showed up just once. The J gene is TRBJ2-3, the V gene TRBV27, with 11 bases that match TRBD2. V was clipped by 7 bases and J by 5 bases; unmatched bases: 8. CDR1 is MNHEY and CDR2 is SMNVEV in the germline V gene (reference sequence). This CDR3 is built from 15 residues. This CDR3 is CASNKLAGVGDTQYF. In DNA, the CDR3 is TGTGCCAGCAATAAACTAGCGGGAGTTGGAGATACGCAGTATTTT.

V is TRBV5-1 and J is TRBJ1-2, with 7 bases lining up with TRBD1. Trimming cost V 0 bases and J 4 bases; bases outside gene matches: 3. Germline CDR1 reads SGHRS; CDR2 reads YFSETQ. The CDR3 runs to 14 residues. CDR3 coding DNA: TGCGCCAGCAGCTTGGGAACAGGGGTCTATGGCTACACCTTC. Translating gives CASSLGTGVYGYTF.

This clone was detected a few times. The chain is built from TRBV28 and TRBJ2-1; 11 positions agree with TRBD2. J was trimmed by 6 bases and V by 6 bases; bases with no gene match: 13. The CDR3 consists of 17 residues. Germline CDR1 reads MDHEN; CDR2 reads SYDVKM. The CDR3 coding sequence is TGTGCCAGCAGGGGGACCCGACTAGCGGGAATATCCAATGAGCAGTTCTTC. Translating gives CASRGTRLAGISNEQFF.

The rearrangement uses TRBV6-2 or TRBV6-3 and TRBJ2-3; possibly TRBD2 for D (6 bases). Deletions cut 2 bases from V and 2 bases from J, with 17 bases between. The germline CDR1 and CDR2 sequences are MNHEY and SVGEGT. The CDR3 loop spans 17 amino acids. The CDR3 sequence: CASSYGAGPIFTDTQYF. The DNA of the CDR3 is TGTGCCAGCAGTTACGGCGCGGGGCCCATATTCACAGATACGCAGTATTTT.

This rearrangement joins TRBV7-9 to TRBJ2-1; 13 bases are shared with TRBD2. This CDR3 spans 16 amino acids. J lost 0 bases, V lost 5 bases, and 1 base had no gene match. Per germline, CDR1 SEHNR and CDR2 FQNEAQ (reference sequence). The CDR3 sequence is CASSRTSGSSYNEQFF. The CDR3 DNA reads as TGTGCCAGCAGCCGGACTAGCGGGAGCTCCTACAATGAGCAGTTCTTC.

This chain joins TRBV16 and TRBJ2-3; 8 bases are shared with TRBD1. V was clipped by 2 bases and J by 2 bases; unmatched bases: 6. CDR3 length: 16 amino acids. Germline CDR1 reads KGHSY; CDR2 reads FQNENV. The CDR3 region is CASSQLRTGNTDTQYF. The CDR3 DNA reads as TGTGCCAGCAGCCAACTCCGGACAGGGAACACAGATACGCAGTATTTT.

This chain uses TRBV19 with TRBJ2-2; the match to TRBD1 covers 11 bases. The length of the CDR3 is 16 residues. Germline loops: CDR1 LNHDA, CDR2 SQIVND (reference sequence). V lost 0 bases, J lost 9 bases, and 6 bases stayed unmatched. The CDR3 protein is CASSIDPRTGGRELFF. CDR3 bases: TGTGCCAGTAGTATAGACCCCCGGACAGGGGGCCGGGAGCTGTTTTTT.

The chain has TRBV5-1 and TRBJ1-2; 7 bases map to TRBD1. With V trimmed by 4 bases and J by 2 bases, 8 bases remained unmatched. The CDR3 contains 15 residues. The germline V gene encodes CDR1 SGHRS and CDR2 YFSETQ. CDR3 nucleotides: TGCGCCAGCAGCAGGGGACAGCTAGAAAACTATGGCTACACCTTC. Translating gives CASSRGQLENYGYTF.

The rearrangement uses TRBV5-5 and TRBJ2-7, with 9 positions matching TRBD1. The germline gives CDR1 SGHKS, CDR2 YYEKEE (reference sequence). With V trimmed by 4 bases and J by 4 bases, 6 bases remained unmatched. The CDR3 is made up of 14 amino acids. The CDR3 DNA reads as TGTGCCAGCAGCAAGGACAGGGGAGGGTACGAGCAGTACTTC. Its translation: CASSKDRGGYEQYF. The variable domain in full, with the rest retrieved from reference TRBV5-5 and TRBJ2-7, is DAGVTQSPTHLIKTRGQQVTLRCSPISGHKSVSWYQQVLGQGPQFIFQYYEKEERGRGNFPDRFSARQFPNYSSELNVNALLLGDSALYLCASSKDRGGYEQYFGPGTRLTVT.

The rearrangement links TRBV27 to TRBJ2-7; 7 nucleotides agree with TRBD2. Trimming cost V 3 bases and J 5 bases; bases outside gene matches: 10. The CDR3 is made up of 15 amino acids. Germline V gene lookup returns CDR1 MNHEY and CDR2 SMNVEV (reference sequence). The CDR3 is CASSLVGRATHEQYF. Written as DNA, the CDR3 is TGTGCCAGCAGTTTGGTTGGGAGGGCCACCCACGAGCAGTACTTC.

This clone appeared a single time. The chain employs TRBV30 and TRBJ2-5; TRBD2 matches at 7 bases. V trimming: 0 bases; J trimming: 1 base; junction bases outside the gene matches: 14. The length of the CDR3 is 18 residues. Germline CDR1 reads GTSNPN; CDR2 reads SVGIG (reference sequence). CDR3 coding DNA: TGTGCCTGGAGTGTCGGGGGGAGCTTCCCACCTTTCCAAGAGACCCAGTACTTC. This encodes CAWSVGGSFPPFQETQYF.

The chain combines TRBV15 with TRBJ2-5; D perhaps matches TRBD2 (7 bases). From germline, CDR1 is LNHNV and CDR2 YYDKDF (reference sequence). V lost 0 bases and J lost 5, with 22 bases in between. The CDR3 is made up of 18 amino acids. The CDR3 sequence: CATSRDQPSGGADETQYF. The CDR3 nucleotides read TGTGCCACCAGCAGAGATCAGCCCTCTGGGGGGGCCGATGAGACCCAGTACTTC.

This CDR3 is CASSGLAGGMATDTQYF. CDR3 nucleotide sequence: TGTGCCAGCAGTGGATTAGCGGGAGGGATGGCGACAGATACGCAGTATTTT. V gene TRBV25-1 combines with J gene TRBJ2-3, with 11 bases fitting TRBD2. The CDR3 is 17 amino acids. Germline assignment: CDR1 MGHDK and CDR2 SYGVNS. The V gene end was trimmed by 4 bases and the J gene end by 3 bases; junction bases not matched to a gene: 9.

The rearrangement joins TRBV7-3 to TRBJ2-1; 9 positions agree with TRBD2. Germline loops: CDR1 SGHTA, CDR2 FQGTGA. The CDR3 consists of 20 residues. The trim removed 1 base at V and 0 bases at J, leaving 13 bases unmatched. The CDR3 DNA reads as TGTGCCAGCAGCTTAATGGCGGTGCCTAGCGGGGTGAGCTCCTACAATGAGCAGTTCTTC. Encoded protein: CASSLMAVPSGVSSYNEQFF. Full variable domain (missing parts from reference TRBV7-3 and TRBJ2-1): GAGVSQTPSNKVTEKGKYVELRCDPISGHTALYWYRQSLGQGPEFLIYFQGTGAADDSGLPNDRFFAVRPEGSVSTLKIQRTERGDSAVYLCASSLMAVPSGVSSYNEQFFGPGTRLTVL.

The chain links TRBV7-6 to TRBJ2-2, with 8 bases fitting TRBD1. Trimming at V came to 4 bases and at J to 4 bases, leaving 8 bases not matched to a gene. The CDR3 runs 16 residues. Germline V CDR1 and CDR2: SGHVS, FNYEAQ. The CDR3 nucleotides read TGTGCCAGCAGCTACTTAGACAGGGGAGGCACCGGGGAGCTGTTTTTT. Its translation: CASSYLDRGGTGELFF.